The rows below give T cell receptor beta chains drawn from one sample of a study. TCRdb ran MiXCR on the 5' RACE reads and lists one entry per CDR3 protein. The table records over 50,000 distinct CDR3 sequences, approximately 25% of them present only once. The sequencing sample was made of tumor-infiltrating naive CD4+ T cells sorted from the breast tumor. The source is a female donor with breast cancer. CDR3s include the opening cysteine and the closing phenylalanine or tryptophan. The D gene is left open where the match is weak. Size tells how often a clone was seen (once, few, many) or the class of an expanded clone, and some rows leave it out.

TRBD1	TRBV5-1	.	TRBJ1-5	CASSQTGGVRQPQHF	TGCGCCAGCAGCCAGACAGGGGGGGTTCGTCAGCCCCAGCATTTT
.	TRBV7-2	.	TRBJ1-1	CASSREVSMNTEAFF	TGTGCCAGCAGCAGAGAAGTCTCCATGAACACTGAAGCTTTCTTT
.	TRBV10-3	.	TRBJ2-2	CAISGLEVGELFF	TGTGCCATCAGTGGTCTAGAGGTCGGGGAGCTGTTTTTT
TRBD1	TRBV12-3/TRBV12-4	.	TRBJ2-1	CASSSGTGNYNEQFF	TGTGCCAGCAGCTCCGGGACAGGGAACTACAATGAGCAGTTCTTC
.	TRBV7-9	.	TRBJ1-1	CASSSGARWRRTEAFF	TGTGCCAGCAGCTCAGGGGCCAGATGGCGCCGCACTGAAGCTTTCTTT
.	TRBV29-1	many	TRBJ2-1	CSVLRAVNEQFF	TGCAGCGTCCTGAGGGCCGTAAATGAGCAGTTCTTC
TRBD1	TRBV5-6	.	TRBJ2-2	CASSFIPRQGAILGELLF	TGTGCCAGCAGCTTTATTCCTCGACAGGGGGCGATTTTAGGGGAGCTGCTTTTT
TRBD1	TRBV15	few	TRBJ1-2	CATSRQGAGGYTF	TGTGCCACCAGCAGGCAGGGGGCAGGTGGCTACACCTTC
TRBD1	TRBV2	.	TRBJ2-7	CASRMDRGGYEQYF	TGTGCCAGCAGGATGGACAGGGGAGGCTACGAGCAGTACTTC
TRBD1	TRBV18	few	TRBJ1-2	CASSPRTGQALYGYTF	TGTGCCAGCTCACCACGTACGGGACAGGCCCTCTATGGCTACACCTTC
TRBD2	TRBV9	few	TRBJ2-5	CASSVGLAVPETQYF	TGTGCCAGCAGCGTAGGACTAGCGGTGCCAGAGACCCAGTACTTC
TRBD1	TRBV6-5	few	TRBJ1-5	CASRSGQRHQPQHF	TGTGCCAGCAGATCGGGACAGCGACATCAGCCCCAGCATTTT
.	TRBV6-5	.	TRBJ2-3	CATPRTRRTCTDTQYF	TGTGCCACCCCCCGGACTCGTCGAACCTGCACAGACACGCAGTATTTT
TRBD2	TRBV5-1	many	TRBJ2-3	CASSQDPSGTSTDTQYF	TGCGCCAGCAGCCAAGACCCTAGCGGGACTAGCACAGATACGCAGTATTTT
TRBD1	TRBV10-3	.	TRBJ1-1	CATRTGRNTEAFF	TGTGCCACTCGGACAGGGCGTAACACTGAAGCTTTCTTT
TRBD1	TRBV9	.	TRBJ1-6	CASSVGTGGSPPLHF	TGTGCCAGCAGCGTGGGGACAGGGGGTTCTCCACCCCTCCACTTT
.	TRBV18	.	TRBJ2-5	CASSPPGNPGGTQYF	TGTGCCAGCTCACCACCCGGCAACCCCGGGGGGACCCAGTACTTC
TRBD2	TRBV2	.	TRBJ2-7	CASSRTSGRAGYEQYF	TGTGCCAGCAGCCGGACTAGCGGGAGGGCCGGGTACGAGCAGTACTTC
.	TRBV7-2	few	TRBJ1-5	CASSLKRNSLLGNQPQHF	TGTGCCAGCAGCCTAAAGCGTAACAGCTTACTTGGCAATCAGCCCCAGCATTTT
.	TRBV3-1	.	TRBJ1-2	CASSQGTANGYTF	TGTGCCAGCAGCCAAGGAACAGCTAATGGCTACACCTTC
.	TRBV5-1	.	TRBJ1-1	CASGPRDLTNTEAFF	TGCGCCAGCGGACCGCGGGACCTCACGAACACTGAAGCTTTCTTT
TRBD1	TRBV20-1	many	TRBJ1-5	CSAREMTGGQPQHF	TGCAGTGCTAGAGAAATGACAGGGGGCCAGCCCCAGCATTTT
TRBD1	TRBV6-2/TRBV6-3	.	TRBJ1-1	CASSYVPGQGMNTEAFF	TGTGCCAGCAGTTACGTCCCGGGACAGGGAATGAACACTGAAGCTTTCTTT
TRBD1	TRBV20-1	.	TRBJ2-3	CSGLRGLGDTQYF	TGCAGTGGTCTCAGGGGGCTTGGAGATACGCAGTATTTT
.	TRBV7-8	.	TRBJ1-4	CASSKGATNEKLFF	TGTGCCAGCAGCAAGGGTGCAACTAATGAAAAACTGTTTTTT
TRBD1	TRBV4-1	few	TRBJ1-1	CASTREGQGYTEAFF	TGCGCCAGCACCCGAGAAGGACAGGGGTACACTGAAGCTTTCTTT
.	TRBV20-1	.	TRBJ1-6	CSARDKQGYNSPLHF	TGCAGTGCTAGAGATAAACAGGGCTATAATTCACCCCTCCACTTT
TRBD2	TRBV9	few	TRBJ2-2	CASSVETSGTGELFF	TGTGCCAGCAGCGTAGAGACTAGCGGCACCGGGGAGCTGTTTTTT
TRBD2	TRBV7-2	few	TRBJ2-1	CASSYPGASGRGLSYNEQFF	TGTGCCAGCAGCTACCCCGGGGCTAGCGGGAGGGGGCTGTCCTACAATGAGCAGTTCTTC
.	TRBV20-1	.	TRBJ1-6	CSARAGTQGTPLHF	TGCAGTGCTAGAGCGGGCACCCAAGGGACACCCCTCCACTTT
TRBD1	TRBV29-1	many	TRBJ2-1	CSVDSRTGGNEQFF	TGCAGCGTTGATTCCAGGACAGGGGGCAATGAGCAGTTCTTC
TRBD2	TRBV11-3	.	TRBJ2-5	CASSLGGTSGPQETQYF	TGTGCCAGCAGCCTAGGTGGGACTAGCGGACCTCAAGAGACCCAGTACTTC
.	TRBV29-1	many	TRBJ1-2	CSVDEGNGYTF	TGCAGCGTTGACGAGGGAAATGGCTACACCTTC
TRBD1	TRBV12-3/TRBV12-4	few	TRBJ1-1	CASSFMTGGYTEAFF	TGTGCCAGCAGTTTTATGACAGGGGGATACACTGAAGCTTTCTTT
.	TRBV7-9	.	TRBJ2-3	CASSPGWVTDTQYF	TGTGCCAGCAGCCCAGGTTGGGTCACAGATACGCAGTATTTT
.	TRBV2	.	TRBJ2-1	CASSETESSYNEQFF	TGTGCCAGCAGTGAAACCGAAAGCTCCTACAATGAGCAGTTCTTC
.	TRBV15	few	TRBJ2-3	CATSRTGRGSSTDTQYF	TGTGCCACCAGCAGAACCGGCCGTGGCAGCAGCACAGATACGCAGTATTTT
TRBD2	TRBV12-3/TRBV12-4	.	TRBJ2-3	CASTPGLAGITNTQYF	TGTGCCAGCACCCCCGGGCTAGCGGGAATCACAAATACGCAGTATTTT
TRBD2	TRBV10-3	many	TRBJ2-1	CAIRPAGDAGEQFF	TGTGCCATCAGGCCAGCGGGGGATGCAGGTGAGCAGTTCTTC
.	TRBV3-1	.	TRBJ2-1	CASSPLIRKRGAYNEQFF	TGTGCCAGCAGCCCCCTCATTAGGAAGCGAGGCGCCTACAATGAGCAGTTCTTC
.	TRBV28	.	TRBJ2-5	CASSLKDGTETQYF	TGTGCCAGCAGTTTAAAGGACGGTACCGAGACCCAGTACTTC
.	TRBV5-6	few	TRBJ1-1	CASSRGRTEAFF	TGTGCCAGCAGCAGGGGTCGGACTGAAGCTTTCTTT
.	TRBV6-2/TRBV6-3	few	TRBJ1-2	CASSPNGQRLLTYGYTF	TGTGCCAGCAGTCCAAACGGACAGCGCCTTCTCACTTATGGCTACACCTTC
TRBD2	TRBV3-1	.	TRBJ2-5	CASSQREASDQYF	TGTGCCAGCAGCCAGCGGGAGGCGAGTGACCAGTACTTC
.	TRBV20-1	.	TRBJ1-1	CSAGHNEGTEAFF	TGCAGTGCTGGTCATAATGAGGGGACTGAAGCTTTCTTT
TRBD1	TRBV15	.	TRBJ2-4	CATSRDTGTANIQYF	TGTGCCACCAGCAGAGATACGGGGACAGCGAACATTCAGTACTTC
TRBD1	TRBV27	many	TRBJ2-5	CASSGTGETQYF	TGTGCCAGCAGCGGGACAGGGGAGACCCAGTACTTC
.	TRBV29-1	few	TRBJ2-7	CSVYTGEQYF	TGCAGCGTTTACACGGGCGAGCAGTACTTC
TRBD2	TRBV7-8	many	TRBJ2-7	CASSPRRLAAYEQYF	TGTGCCAGCAGCCCACGGCGGCTAGCGGCGTACGAGCAGTACTTC
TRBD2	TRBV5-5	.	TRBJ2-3	CASSLRGGDTQYF	TGTGCCAGCAGCCTGAGGGGAGGGGATACGCAGTATTTT